This T cell receptor beta chain was identified during a study of cytomegalovirus exposure and HLA in healthy donors. Turning to the study itself: About 80 million unique TCR sequences came from HLA-typed donors in an early release.

Primers included in the PCR were 60 Vbeta and 13 Jbeta primers. TCRdb keeps only in-frame clones here, not all; method: immunoSEQ multiplex PCR. The sample carries around 200,000 clones, roughly 90% recorded once. This CDR3 contains 16 residues. Trimming at V came to 0 bases and at J to 9 bases, leaving 10 bases not matched to a gene. The germline V gene has CDR1 SGHRS and CDR2 YFSETQ. Sequences were obtained from PBMCs. The receptor's source is a woman aged 25 to 39 in good health and CMV-seronegative. This chain links TRBV5-1 with TRBJ2-1, with TRBD2 identical over 9 bases. The CDR3 DNA sequence: TGCGCCAGCAGCTTGGAATCGGGTAGCGGGAGTAGTGAGCAGTTCTTC. It specifies CASSLESGSGSSEQFF.